This TCR beta chain comes out of a study of CD8 T cells in ankylosing spondylitis. Trimming took off 0 bases at V and 0 bases at J, with 6 bases between the two ends. The CDR3 runs 15 residues. Germline-derived CDR1 and CDR2 are SGDLS and YYNGEE. This clonotype showed up many times. Its antigen is as yet unknown. Study observations and caveats: In ankylosing spondylitis blood, a motif of seven or eight highly homologous TCR beta variants appeared characteristic.

TCRdb re-called the 5' RACE reads through MiXCR, storing one row per CDR3 protein. The sample contains roughly 30,000 distinct CDR3 sequences, 5.3% of which appear only once. The origin of this receptor is a female donor with ankylosing spondylitis or in good health (not recorded which). Material: blood, either unsorted or a sorted T cell fraction (not recorded which). This chain links TRBV9 with TRBJ1-4; TRBD1 is a possible D gene (5 bases). The CDR3 DNA follows: TGTGCCAGCAGCGTAGGACAGACAACTAATGAAAAACTGTTTTTT. Translated: CASSVGQTTNEKLFF.